This T cell receptor (beta chain) was observed in a study of blood T cells in healthy people across ages. Across the study: Researchers report that template switching captured about one barcoded beta molecule per two T cells. Points from the study as a whole: Age brought a roughly linear fall in TCR beta diversity measured per million T cells.

Each sample used at least 6.5 million PBMCs. The CDR3 is 18 residues long. Germline V CDR1 and CDR2: ENHRY, SYGVKD. With 7 bases removed from V and 4 bases from J, the gap between germline ends came to 28 bases. As to this clonotype: The antigen remains undetermined.

The second PCR ran about 6 to 11 cycles with a sample-barcoded 5' primer and J-beta primers. TCRdb re-analysed the 5' RACE reads in MiXCR, keeping a single row per CDR3 protein. Of almost 800,000 distinct CDR3 sequences in the sample, 55% to 75% were seen once. The TCR was taken from a man aged 30 to 39 in good health. The chain carries TRBV10-3 and TRBJ2-5; D is unresolved. Sequenced input: blood. CDR3 nucleotides: TGTGCCATCACGAGGCTAGAGGAAGGGTGGGTCGGTCGAGAGACCCAGTACTTC. Protein product: CAITRLEEGWVGRETQYF.